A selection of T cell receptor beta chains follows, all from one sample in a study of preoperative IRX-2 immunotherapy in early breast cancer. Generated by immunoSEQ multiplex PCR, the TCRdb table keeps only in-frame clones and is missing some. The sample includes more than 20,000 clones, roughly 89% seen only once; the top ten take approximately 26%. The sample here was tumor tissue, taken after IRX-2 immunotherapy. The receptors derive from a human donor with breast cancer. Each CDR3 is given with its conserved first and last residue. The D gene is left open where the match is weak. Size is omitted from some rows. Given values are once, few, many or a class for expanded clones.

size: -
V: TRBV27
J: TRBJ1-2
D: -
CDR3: CASSPNDRRHYGYTF
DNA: TGTGCCAGCAGTCCGAACGACAGACGGCACTATGGCTACACCTTC

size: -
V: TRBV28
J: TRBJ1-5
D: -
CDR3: CASSVLTGGNQPQHF
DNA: TGTGCCAGCAGCGTCTTGACCGGGGGCAATCAGCCCCAGCATTTT

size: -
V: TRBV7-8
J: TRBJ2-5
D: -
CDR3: CASSLDGVQALTQYF
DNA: TGTGCCAGCAGCTTAGATGGGGTTCAGGCTTTGACCCAGTACTTC

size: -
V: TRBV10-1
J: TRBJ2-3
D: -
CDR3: CASSDSFPTDTQYF
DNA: TGCGCCAGCAGTGACAGCTTCCCGACGGATACGCAGTATTTT

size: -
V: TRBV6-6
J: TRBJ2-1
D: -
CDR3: CAAGQNGGEQFF
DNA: TGTGCCGCGGGACAGAATGGGGGTGAGCAGTTCTTC

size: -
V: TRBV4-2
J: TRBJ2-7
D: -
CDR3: CASSQGWGATYEQYF
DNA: TGTGCCAGCAGCCAAGGCTGGGGGGCCACCTACGAGCAGTACTTC

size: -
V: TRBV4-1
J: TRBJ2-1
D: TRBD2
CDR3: CASSQSPPSSGGASEQFF
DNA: TGCGCCAGCAGCCAATCCCCCCCGAGTAGCGGGGGGGCGAGTGAGCAGTTCTTC

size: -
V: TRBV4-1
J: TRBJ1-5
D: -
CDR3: CASSQGGRNNQPQHF
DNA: TGCGCCAGCAGCCAAGGGGGACGGAACAATCAGCCCCAGCATTTT

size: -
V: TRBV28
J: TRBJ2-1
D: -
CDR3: CASSLRQGYNEQFF
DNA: TGTGCCAGCAGTTTAAGGCAGGGGTACAATGAGCAGTTCTTC

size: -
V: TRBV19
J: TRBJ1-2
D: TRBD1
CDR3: CASSHGQGQPNYGYTF
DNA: TGTGCCAGTAGCCATGGACAGGGCCAACCTAACTATGGCTACACCTTC

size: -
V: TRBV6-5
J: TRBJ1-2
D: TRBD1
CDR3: CASGAGTGVHGYTF
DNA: TGTGCCAGCGGAGCCGGGACAGGAGTTCATGGCTACACCTTC

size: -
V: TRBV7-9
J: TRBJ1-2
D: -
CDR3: CASSLAQDSGKGYTF
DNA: TGTGCCAGCAGCTTAGCGCAAGACAGTGGTAAAGGCTACACCTTC

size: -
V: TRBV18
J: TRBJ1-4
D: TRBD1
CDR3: CASSPGTESNEKLFF
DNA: TGTGCCAGCTCTCCCGGGACAGAGAGTAATGAAAAACTGTTTTTT

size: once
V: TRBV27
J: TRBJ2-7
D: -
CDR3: CASQRGPYEQYF
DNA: TGTGCCAGCCAAAGGGGTCCCTACGAGCAGTACTTC

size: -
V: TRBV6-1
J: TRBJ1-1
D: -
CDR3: CASSESRQLNTEAFF
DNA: TGTGCCAGCAGTGAGTCCCGACAGTTGAACACTGAAGCTTTCTTT

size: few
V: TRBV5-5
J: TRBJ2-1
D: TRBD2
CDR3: CASSLSRIAGINEQFF
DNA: TGTGCCAGCAGCTTGTCAAGGATAGCGGGGATCAATGAGCAGTTCTTC

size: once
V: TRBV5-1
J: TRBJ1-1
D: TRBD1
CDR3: CASSLAGTGANTEAFF
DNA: TGCGCCAGCAGCTTGGCCGGGACAGGGGCGAACACTGAAGCTTTCTTT

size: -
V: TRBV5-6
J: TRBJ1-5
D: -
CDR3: CASSTWAINQPQHF
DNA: TGTGCCAGCAGCACCTGGGCGATCAATCAGCCCCAGCATTTT

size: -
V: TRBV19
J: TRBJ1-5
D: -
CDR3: CASSMGRMGNQPQHF
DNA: TGTGCCAGTAGTATGGGGCGCATGGGCAATCAGCCCCAGCATTTT

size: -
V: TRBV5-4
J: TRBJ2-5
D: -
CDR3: CASSYPQETQYF
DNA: TGTGCCAGCAGCTACCCCCAAGAGACCCAGTACTTC

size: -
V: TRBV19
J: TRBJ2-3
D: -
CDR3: CASSIRTQRPGGADTQYF
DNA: TGTGCCAGTAGTATTCGGACCCAAAGGCCGGGTGGAGCAGATACGCAGTATTTT

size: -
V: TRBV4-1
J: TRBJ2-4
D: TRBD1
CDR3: CASSQEGTAGAKNIQYF
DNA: TGCGCCAGCAGCCAAGAAGGGACAGCCGGAGCCAAAAACATTCAGTACTTC

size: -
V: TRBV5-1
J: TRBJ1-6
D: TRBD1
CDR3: CASSPGTGPGSPLHF
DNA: TGCGCCAGCAGCCCAGGGACAGGGCCCGGTTCACCCCTCCACTTT

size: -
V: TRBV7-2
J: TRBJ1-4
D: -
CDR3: CASSAHVRGEKLFF
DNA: TGTGCCAGCAGCGCCCATGTCAGAGGAGAAAAACTGTTTTTT

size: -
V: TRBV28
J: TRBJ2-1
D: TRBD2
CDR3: CASSIGGAPGGDNEQFF
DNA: TGTGCCAGCAGTATTGGCGGTGCACCTGGGGGGGACAATGAGCAGTTCTTC

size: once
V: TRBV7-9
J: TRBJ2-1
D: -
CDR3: CASSLEGRGGFF
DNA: TGTGCCAGCAGCTTAGAGGGCAGGGGAGGGTTCTTC

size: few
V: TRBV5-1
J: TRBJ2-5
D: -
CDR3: CASSISRGETQYF
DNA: TGCGCCAGCAGCATTAGTCGGGGGGAGACCCAGTACTTC

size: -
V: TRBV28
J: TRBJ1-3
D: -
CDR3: CASSRQSSGNTIYF
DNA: TGTGCCAGCAGTCGACAGAGTTCTGGAAACACCATATATTTT

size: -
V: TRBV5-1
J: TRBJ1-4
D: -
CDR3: CASSLTGASSNEKLFF
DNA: TGCGCCAGCAGCTTGACCGGGGCCTCGTCGAATGAAAAACTGTTTTTT

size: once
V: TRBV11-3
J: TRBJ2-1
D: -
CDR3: CASSLGGYNEQFF
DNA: TGTGCCAGCAGCTTAGGTGGCTACAATGAGCAGTTCTTC

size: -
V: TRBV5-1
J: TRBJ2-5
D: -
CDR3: CASSLGPQETQYF
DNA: TGCGCCAGCAGCTTGGGGCCCCAGGAGACCCAGTACTTC

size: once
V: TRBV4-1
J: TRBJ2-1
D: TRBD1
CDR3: CASSQAVRAGGMNEQFF
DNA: TGCGCCAGCAGCCAAGCGGTTAGGGCAGGGGGAATGAATGAGCAGTTCTTC

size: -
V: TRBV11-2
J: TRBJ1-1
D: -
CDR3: CASSPRVVGFAEAFF
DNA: TGTGCCAGCAGCCCAAGGGTGGTGGGGTTTGCTGAAGCTTTCTTT

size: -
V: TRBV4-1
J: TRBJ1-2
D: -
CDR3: CASSQATGADGYTF
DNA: TGCGCCAGCAGCCAGGCTACGGGGGCTGATGGCTACACCTTC

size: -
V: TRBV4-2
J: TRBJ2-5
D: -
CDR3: CASSQDLVPAETQYF
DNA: TGTGCCAGCAGCCAAGACCTCGTCCCGGCGGAGACCCAGTACTTC

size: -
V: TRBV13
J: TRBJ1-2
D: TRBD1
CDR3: CASSTGQSNYGYTF
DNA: TGTGCCAGCAGCACGGGACAGAGTAACTATGGCTACACCTTC

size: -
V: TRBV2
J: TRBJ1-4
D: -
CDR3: CASSAQGVNEKLFF
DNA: TGTGCCAGCAGTGCACAGGGAGTTAATGAAAAACTGTTTTTT

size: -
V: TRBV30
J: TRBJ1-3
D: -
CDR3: CAWSVTAYSGNTIYF
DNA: TGTGCCTGGAGTGTAACAGCTTACTCTGGAAACACCATATATTTT

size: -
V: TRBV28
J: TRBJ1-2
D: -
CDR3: CASSLGRGGYGYTF
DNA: TGTGCCAGCAGTTTGGGCAGGGGAGGGTATGGCTACACCTTC

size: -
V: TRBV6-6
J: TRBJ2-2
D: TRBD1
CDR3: CASSYGTENTGELFF
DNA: TGTGCCAGCAGTTACGGGACAGAGAACACCGGGGAGCTGTTTTTT

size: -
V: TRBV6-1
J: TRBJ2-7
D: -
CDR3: CATSRGGVEQYF
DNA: TGTGCCACCTCTAGGGGCGGGGTCGAGCAGTACTTC

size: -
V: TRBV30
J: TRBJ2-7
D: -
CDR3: CAWQISYEQYF
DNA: TGTGCCTGGCAAATCTCCTACGAGCAGTACTTC

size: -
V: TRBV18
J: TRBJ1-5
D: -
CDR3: CASSQRTRSGINNQPQHF
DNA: TGTGCCAGCTCACAAAGGACGCGGTCAGGGATTAACAATCAGCCCCAGCATTTT

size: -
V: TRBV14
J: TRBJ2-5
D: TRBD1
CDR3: CASSPGLTGQETQYF
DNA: TGTGCCAGCAGCCCAGGGTTGACAGGGCAAGAGACCCAGTACTTC

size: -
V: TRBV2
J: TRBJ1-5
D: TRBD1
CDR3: CASSGGWDSSNQPQHF
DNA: TGTGCCAGCAGTGGCGGTTGGGACAGTAGCAATCAGCCCCAGCATTTT

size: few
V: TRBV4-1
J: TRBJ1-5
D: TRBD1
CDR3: CASSRQGAGQPQHF
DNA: TGCGCCAGCAGCCGACAGGGGGCCGGGCAGCCCCAGCATTTT

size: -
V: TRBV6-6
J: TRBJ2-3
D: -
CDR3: CASSYEGWDTQYF
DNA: TGTGCCAGCAGTTATGAGGGGTGGGATACGCAGTATTTT

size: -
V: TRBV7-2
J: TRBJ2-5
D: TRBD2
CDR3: CASSSTQRLAGGETQYF
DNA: TGTGCCAGCAGCTCCACACAGCGACTAGCGGGCGGGGAGACCCAGTACTTC

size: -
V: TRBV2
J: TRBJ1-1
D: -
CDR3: CASRLRKLTDTEAFF
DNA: TGTGCCAGCAGATTGAGGAAGTTGACGGACACTGAAGCTTTCTTT

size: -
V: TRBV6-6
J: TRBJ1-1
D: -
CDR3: CASSHTSPGSTEAFF
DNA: TGTGCCAGCAGTCACACCTCTCCAGGGAGCACTGAAGCTTTCTTT